These T cell receptor beta chains were read from a single sample in a study of shared clonotypes between healthy human individuals. Repertoires were generated with immunoSEQ multiplex PCR, while TCRdb's copy carries only in-frame clones and drops some. This sample has more than 2 million clones; around 95% occur once, and the top ten carry more than 0.1%. The sequenced sample was naive CD4+ T cells sorted from blood. The receptor source for this set is a man aged 18 to 30 in good health. Both conserved end residues are part of each CDR3. D genes are given only for firm matches. Rows may omit the clone size; those that give it use once, few, many or a size class.

clone size	D gene	CDR3 length	V gene	J gene	CDR3 protein	CDR3 DNA
NA	NA	13	TRBV30	TRBJ1-1	CAWKSEWNTEAFF	TGTGCCTGGAAGTCCGAATGGAACACTGAAGCTTTCTTT
NA	TRBD1	14	TRBV6-5	TRBJ2-5	CASRYAGTGGAQYF	TGTGCCAGCAGATACGCCGGGACAGGGGGCGCCCAGTACTTC
NA	TRBD1	16	TRBV4-1	TRBJ2-1	CASSQDGTGAPWEQFF	TGCGCCAGCAGCCAAGATGGGACAGGGGCTCCCTGGGAGCAGTTCTTC
once	NA	15	TRBV25-1	TRBJ2-7	CASRAAGTGVYEQYF	TGTGCCAGCAGAGCAGCGGGGACAGGAGTCTACGAGCAGTACTTC
NA	NA	14	TRBV5-6	TRBJ2-5	CASSRPTGQETQYF	TGTGCCAGCAGTCGGCCCACTGGGCAAGAGACCCAGTACTTC
NA	NA	11	TRBV20-1	TRBJ2-1	CSAWLYNEQFF	TGCAGTGCTTGGTTGTACAATGAGCAGTTCTTC
NA	TRBD1	15	TRBV7-9	TRBJ2-5	CASSLGTGGQETQYF	TGTGCCAGCAGCTTAGGGACAGGGGGCCAGGAGACCCAGTACTTC
NA	NA	15	TRBV10-3	TRBJ1-1	CAIAGLLGLGTEAFF	TGTGCCATTGCGGGACTTTTGGGATTGGGCACTGAAGCTTTCTTT
NA	NA	14	TRBV7-2	TRBJ1-1	CASSPGHPNTEAFF	TGTGCCAGCAGCCCGGGACACCCGAACACTGAAGCTTTCTTT
once	NA	16	TRBV5-1	TRBJ1-6	CASSFGGSSYNSPLHF	TGCGCCAGCAGCTTCGGGGGTAGCTCCTATAATTCACCCCTCCACTTT
NA	NA	14	TRBV6-6	TRBJ2-5	CASRAGEGRETQYF	TGTGCCAGCAGGGCCGGCGAAGGGCGAGAGACCCAGTACTTC
NA	TRBD2	14	TRBV5-1	TRBJ2-7	CASRDSGSSYEQYF	TGCGCCAGCAGAGACAGCGGGAGCTCCTACGAGCAGTACTTC
NA	NA	14	TRBV5-4	TRBJ2-1	CASSLGGSYNEQFF	TGTGCCAGCAGCTTAGGGGGCTCCTACAATGAGCAGTTCTTC
NA	NA	14	TRBV5-4	TRBJ2-5	CASSWYDREETQYF	TGTGCCAGCAGCTGGTACGACAGAGAAGAGACCCAGTACTTC
NA	TRBD2	16	TRBV7-6	TRBJ2-3	CASVQRGAGGTDTQYF	TGTGCCAGCGTCCAGCGGGGGGCGGGGGGCACAGATACGCAGTATTTT
NA	TRBD2	14	TRBV18	TRBJ2-5	CASSLRGGDETQYF	TGTGCCAGCTCTCTCCGCGGGGGGGATGAGACCCAGTACTTC
NA	NA	14	TRBV11-2	TRBJ2-4	CASSFGGAKNIQYF	TGTGCCAGCAGCTTTGGGGGGGCCAAAAACATTCAGTACTTC
NA	TRBD1	15	TRBV25-1	TRBJ1-6	CASRGDRGDNSPLHF	TGTGCCAGCAGGGGGGACAGGGGAGATAATTCACCCCTCCACTTT
NA	NA	16	TRBV28	TRBJ2-7	CASSSNRWGTSYEQYF	TGTGCCAGCAGTTCTAACAGATGGGGGACCTCCTACGAGCAGTACTTC
NA	NA	13	TRBV9	TRBJ1-6	CASSVDNAATLHF	TGTGCCAGCAGCGTAGATAACGCAGCAACCCTCCACTTT
once	NA	14	TRBV2	TRBJ1-1	CASSEETNPSEAFF	TGTGCCAGCAGTGAGGAGACTAATCCTTCTGAAGCTTTCTTT
NA	NA	12	TRBV5-4	TRBJ2-1	CASSGGGNEQFF	TGTGCCAGCAGCGGGGGCGGCAATGAGCAGTTCTTC
NA	TRBD2	15	TRBV7-8	TRBJ2-7	CASSPRTSFLGEQYF	TGTGCCAGCAGCCCGAGGACTAGTTTTTTGGGTGAGCAGTACTTC
NA	NA	16	TRBV5-1	TRBJ1-2	CASSYASGAGNYGYTF	TGCGCCAGCAGCTACGCCTCTGGGGCGGGGAACTATGGCTACACCTTC
NA	NA	16	TRBV5-6	TRBJ2-2	CASSWDEDLNTGELFF	TGTGCCAGCAGCTGGGATGAGGATTTAAACACCGGGGAGCTGTTTTTT
NA	NA	17	TRBV10-3	TRBJ2-3	CAISDGTVRRNTDTQYF	TGTGCCATCAGTGACGGGACCGTCAGGAGGAACACAGATACGCAGTATTTT
NA	NA	15	TRBV6-1	TRBJ2-5	CASSPRAGGQETQYF	TGTGCCAGCAGCCCGAGGGCCGGCGGTCAAGAGACCCAGTACTTC
NA	TRBD2	19	TRBV18	TRBJ2-3	CASSPLLPTSGGLTDTQYF	TGTGCCAGCTCACCACTTCTCCCTACTAGCGGGGGGCTCACAGATACGCAGTATTTT
NA	NA	14	TRBV7-2	TRBJ2-4	CASSPKEAKNIQYF	TGTGCCAGCAGCCCTAAAGAGGCCAAAAACATTCAGTACTTC
NA	TRBD2	14	TRBV5-4	TRBJ2-5	CASSWEGLGETQYF	TGTGCCAGCAGCTGGGAGGGGCTGGGAGAGACCCAGTACTTC
NA	TRBD2	16	TRBV7-2	TRBJ2-5	CASSQWGSGSGETQYF	TGTGCCAGCAGCCAATGGGGTAGCGGGAGTGGTGAGACCCAGTACTTC
NA	NA	15	TRBV4-1	TRBJ1-5	CASSRETVSNQPQHF	TGCGCCAGCAGCCGAGAGACAGTTTCCAATCAGCCCCAGCATTTT
NA	TRBD1	13	TRBV29-1	TRBJ1-4	CSARTGGNEKLFF	TGCAGCGCTCGGACAGGGGGCAATGAAAAACTGTTTTTT
NA	NA	15	TRBV2	TRBJ2-3	CASTEGGVWADTQYF	TGTGCCAGCACCGAGGGGGGGGTCTGGGCAGATACGCAGTATTTT
NA	TRBD1	14	TRBV6-5	TRBJ2-7	CASSYHRDSLEQYF	TGTGCCAGCAGTTACCACCGGGACAGCCTCGAGCAGTACTTC
few	NA	12	TRBV5-1	TRBJ2-7	CASSLQDYEQYF	TGCGCCAGCAGCCTCCAGGACTACGAGCAGTACTTC
NA	TRBD1	13	TRBV7-2	TRBJ2-7	CASQLGQGSEQYF	TGTGCCAGCCAGCTGGGACAGGGTTCCGAGCAGTACTTC
NA	TRBD2	14	TRBV7-9	TRBJ2-7	CASSHLAGAYEQYF	TGTGCCAGCAGCCATTTAGCGGGAGCTTACGAGCAGTACTTC